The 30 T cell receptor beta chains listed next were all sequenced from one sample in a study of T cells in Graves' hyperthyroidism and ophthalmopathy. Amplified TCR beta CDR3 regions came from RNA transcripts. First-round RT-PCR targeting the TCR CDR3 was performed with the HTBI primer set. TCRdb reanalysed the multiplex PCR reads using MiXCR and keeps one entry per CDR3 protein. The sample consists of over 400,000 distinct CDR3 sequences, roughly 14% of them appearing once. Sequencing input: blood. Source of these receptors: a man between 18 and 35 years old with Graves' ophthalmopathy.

The CDR3 region has the DNA TGCAGTGCTAGAACGGGGCCCGGCAATCAGCCCCAGCATTTT. Encoded protein: CSARTGPGNQPQHF. The gene calls are TRBV20-1 and TRBJ1-5, with D tentatively TRBD1 (5 bases). Deletions cut 2 bases from V and 2 bases from J, with 10 bases between. The CDR3 sequence is 14 residues long. The germline V gene encodes CDR1 DFQATT and CDR2 SNEGSKA (reference sequence).

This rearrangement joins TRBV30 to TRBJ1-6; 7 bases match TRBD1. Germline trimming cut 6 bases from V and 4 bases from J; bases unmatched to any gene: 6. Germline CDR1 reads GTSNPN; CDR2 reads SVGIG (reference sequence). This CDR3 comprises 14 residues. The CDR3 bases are TGTGCCTGCGAACAGGGGAGATATAATTCACCCCTCCACTTT. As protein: CACEQGRYNSPLHF.

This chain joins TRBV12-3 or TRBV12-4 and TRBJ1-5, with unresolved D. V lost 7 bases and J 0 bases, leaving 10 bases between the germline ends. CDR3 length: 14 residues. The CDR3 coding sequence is TGTGCCAGCACGCGGGTCACTAGCAATCAGCCCCAGCATTTT. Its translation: CASTRVTSNQPQHF.

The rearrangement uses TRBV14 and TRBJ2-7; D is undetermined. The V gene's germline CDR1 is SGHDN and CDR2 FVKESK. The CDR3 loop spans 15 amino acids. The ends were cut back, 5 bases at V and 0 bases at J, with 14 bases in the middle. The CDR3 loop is CASSSPGRLSYEQYF. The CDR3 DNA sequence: TGTGCCAGCAGCTCCCCTGGACGTCTCTCCTACGAGCAGTACTTC.

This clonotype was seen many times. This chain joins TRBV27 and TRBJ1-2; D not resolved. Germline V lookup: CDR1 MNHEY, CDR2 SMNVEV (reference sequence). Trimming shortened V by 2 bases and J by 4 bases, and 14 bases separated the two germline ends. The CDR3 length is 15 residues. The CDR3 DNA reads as TGTGCCAGCAGTTTAGGTCCGGTCCTTCTCTATGGCTACACCTTC. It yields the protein CASSLGPVLLYGYTF.

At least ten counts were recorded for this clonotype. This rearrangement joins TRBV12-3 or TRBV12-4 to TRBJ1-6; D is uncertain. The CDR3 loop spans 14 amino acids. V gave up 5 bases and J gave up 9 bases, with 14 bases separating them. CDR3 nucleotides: TGTGCCAGCAGTCCGCTCGGAAGCACTTCACCCCTCCACTTT. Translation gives CASSPLGSTSPLHF.

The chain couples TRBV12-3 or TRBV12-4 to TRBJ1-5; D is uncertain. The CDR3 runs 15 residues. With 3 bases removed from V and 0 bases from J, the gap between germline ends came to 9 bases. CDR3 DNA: TGTGCCAGCAGTTTCGCAGGCCATAGCAATCAGCCCCAGCATTTT. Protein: CASSFAGHSNQPQHF.

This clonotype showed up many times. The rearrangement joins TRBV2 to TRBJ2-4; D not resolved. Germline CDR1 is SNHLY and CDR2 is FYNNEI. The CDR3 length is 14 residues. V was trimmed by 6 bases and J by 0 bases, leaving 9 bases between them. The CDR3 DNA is TGTGCCAGCAGATTAGCCGTAGCCAAAAACATTCAGTACTTC. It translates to CASRLAVAKNIQYF.

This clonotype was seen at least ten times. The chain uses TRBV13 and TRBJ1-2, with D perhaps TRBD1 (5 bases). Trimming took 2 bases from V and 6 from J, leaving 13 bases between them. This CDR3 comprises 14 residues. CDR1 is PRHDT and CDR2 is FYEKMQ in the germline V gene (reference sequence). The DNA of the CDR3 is TGTGCCAGCAGCTTACAGGGAGGCTTGGATGGCTACACCTTC. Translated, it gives CASSLQGGLDGYTF.

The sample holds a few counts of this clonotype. The DNA of the CDR3 is TGTGCCAGCAGCCCCGAGGGGCTCCCGATATACGAGCAGTACTTC. Its protein is CASSPEGLPIYEQYF. The chain couples TRBV11-2 to TRBJ2-7; D may match TRBD1 or TRBD2 (5 bases each). In germline, CDR1 is SGHAT, CDR2 FQNNGV. Trimming removed 5 bases from V and 4 bases from J, with 18 bases in between. The CDR3 is 15 amino acids.

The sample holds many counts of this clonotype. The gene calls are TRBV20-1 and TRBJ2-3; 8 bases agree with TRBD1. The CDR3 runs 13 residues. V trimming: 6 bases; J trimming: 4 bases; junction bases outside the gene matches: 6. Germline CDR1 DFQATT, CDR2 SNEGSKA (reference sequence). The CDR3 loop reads CSAETGVADTQYF. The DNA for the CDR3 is TGCAGTGCCGAGACAGGGGTGGCAGATACGCAGTATTTT.

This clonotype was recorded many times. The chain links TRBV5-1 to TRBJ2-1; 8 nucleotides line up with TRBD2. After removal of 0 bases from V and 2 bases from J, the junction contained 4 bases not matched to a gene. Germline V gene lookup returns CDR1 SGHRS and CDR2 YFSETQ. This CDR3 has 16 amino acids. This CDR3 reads CASSLGTSFPYNEQFF. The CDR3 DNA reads TGCGCCAGCAGCTTGGGGACTAGCTTCCCCTACAATGAGCAGTTCTTC. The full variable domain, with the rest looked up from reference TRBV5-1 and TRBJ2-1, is KAGVTQTPRYLIKTRGQQVTLSCSPISGHRSVSWYQQTPGQGLQFLFEYFSETQRNKGNFPGRFSGRQFSNSRSEMNVSTLELGDSALYLCASSLGTSFPYNEQFFGPGTRLTVL.

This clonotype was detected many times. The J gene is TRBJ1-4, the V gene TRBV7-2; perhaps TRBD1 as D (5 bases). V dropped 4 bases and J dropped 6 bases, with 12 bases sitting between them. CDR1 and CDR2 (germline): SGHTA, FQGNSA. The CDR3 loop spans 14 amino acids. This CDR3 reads CASSSGPGDEKLFF. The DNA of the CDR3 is TGTGCCAGCAGCTCGGGGCCCGGCGATGAAAAACTGTTTTTT.

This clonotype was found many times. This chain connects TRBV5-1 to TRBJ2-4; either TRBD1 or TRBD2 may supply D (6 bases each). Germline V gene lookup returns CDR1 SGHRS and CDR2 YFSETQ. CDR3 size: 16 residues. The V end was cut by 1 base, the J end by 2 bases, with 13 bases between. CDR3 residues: CASSLSGGGSKNIQYF. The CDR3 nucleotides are TGCGCCAGCAGCTTGTCCGGGGGCGGGTCCAAAAACATTCAGTACTTC.

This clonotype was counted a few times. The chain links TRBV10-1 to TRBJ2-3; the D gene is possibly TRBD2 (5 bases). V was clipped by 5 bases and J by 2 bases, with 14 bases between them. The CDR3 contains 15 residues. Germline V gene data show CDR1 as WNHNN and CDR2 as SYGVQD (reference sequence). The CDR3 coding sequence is TGCGCCAGCAGTTGGGAGAGAATTTCCACAGATACGCAGTATTTT. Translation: CASSWERISTDTQYF.

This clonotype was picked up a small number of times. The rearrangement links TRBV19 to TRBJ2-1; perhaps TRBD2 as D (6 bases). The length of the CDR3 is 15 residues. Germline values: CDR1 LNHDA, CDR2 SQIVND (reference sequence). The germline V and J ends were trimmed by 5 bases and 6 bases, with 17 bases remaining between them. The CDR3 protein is CASSLGPPGGNEQFF. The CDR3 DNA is TGTGCCAGTAGTCTTGGTCCTCCCGGGGGCAATGAGCAGTTCTTC. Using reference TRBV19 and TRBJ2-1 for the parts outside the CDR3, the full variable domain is DGGITQSPKYLFRKEGQNVTLSCEQNLNHDAMYWYRQDPGQGLRLIYYSQIVNDFQKGDIAEGYSVSREKKESFPLTVTSAQKNPTAFYLCASSLGPPGGNEQFFGPGTRLTVL.

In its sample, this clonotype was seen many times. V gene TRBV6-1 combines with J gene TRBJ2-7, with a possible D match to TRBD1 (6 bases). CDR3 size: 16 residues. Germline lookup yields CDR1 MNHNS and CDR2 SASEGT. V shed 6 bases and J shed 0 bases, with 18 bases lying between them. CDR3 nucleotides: TGTGCCAGCAGCCCCTTACAGGGCCCTAGCTCCTACGAGCAGTACTTC. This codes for CASSPLQGPSSYEQYF.

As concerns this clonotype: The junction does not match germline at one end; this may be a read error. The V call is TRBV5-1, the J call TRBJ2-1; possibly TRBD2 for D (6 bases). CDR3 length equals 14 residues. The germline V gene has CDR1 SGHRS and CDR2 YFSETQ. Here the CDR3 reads CASCLALGYNEQSF. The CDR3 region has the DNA TGCGCCAGCTGCCTAGCGCTTGGGTACAATGAGCAGTCCTTC.

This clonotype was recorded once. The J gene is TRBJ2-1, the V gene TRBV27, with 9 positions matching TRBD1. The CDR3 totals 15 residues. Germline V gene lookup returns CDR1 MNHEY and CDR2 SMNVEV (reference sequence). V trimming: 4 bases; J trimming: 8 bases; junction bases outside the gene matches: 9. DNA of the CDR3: TGTGCCAGCAGTTCCCGGGACAGGGTTTTCTATGAGCAGTTCTTC. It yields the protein CASSSRDRVFYEQFF.

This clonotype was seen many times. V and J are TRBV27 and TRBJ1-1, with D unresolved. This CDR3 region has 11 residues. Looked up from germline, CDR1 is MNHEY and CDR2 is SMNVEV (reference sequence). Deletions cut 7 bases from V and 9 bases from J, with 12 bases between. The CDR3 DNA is TGTGCCAGCACCCTCGGTTCGCAAGCTTTCTTT. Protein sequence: CASTLGSQAFF.

CDR3 region: CASSRMALGTGELFF. DNA of the CDR3: TGTGCCAGCAGCCGTATGGCCCTAGGCACCGGGGAGCTGTTTTTT. The chain links TRBV9 to TRBJ2-2; D not certain. Germline lookup yields CDR1 SGDLS and CDR2 YYNGEE. V was clipped by 4 bases and J by 4 bases, with 14 bases between them. This CDR3 contains 15 residues.

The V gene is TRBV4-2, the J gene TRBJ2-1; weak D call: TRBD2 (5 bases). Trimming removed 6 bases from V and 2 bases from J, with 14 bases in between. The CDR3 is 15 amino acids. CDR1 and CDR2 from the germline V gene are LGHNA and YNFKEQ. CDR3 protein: CASSPGNSAYNEQFF. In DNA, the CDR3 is TGTGCCAGCAGTCCCGGGAATTCGGCCTACAATGAGCAGTTCTTC.

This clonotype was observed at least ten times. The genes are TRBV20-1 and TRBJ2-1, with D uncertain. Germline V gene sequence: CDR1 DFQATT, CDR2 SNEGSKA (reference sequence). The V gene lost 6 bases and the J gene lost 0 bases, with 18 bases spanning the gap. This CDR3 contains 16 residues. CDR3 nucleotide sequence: TGCAGTGCATATCTAGAACGAGGACCCTCCTACAATGAGCAGTTCTTC. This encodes CSAYLERGPSYNEQFF.

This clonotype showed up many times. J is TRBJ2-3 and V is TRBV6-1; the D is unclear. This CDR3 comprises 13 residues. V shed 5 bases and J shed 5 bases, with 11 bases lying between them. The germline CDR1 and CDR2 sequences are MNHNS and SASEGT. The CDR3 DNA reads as TGTGCCAGCAGTTATACAACGAGAGATACGCAGTATTTT. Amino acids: CASSYTTRDTQYF.

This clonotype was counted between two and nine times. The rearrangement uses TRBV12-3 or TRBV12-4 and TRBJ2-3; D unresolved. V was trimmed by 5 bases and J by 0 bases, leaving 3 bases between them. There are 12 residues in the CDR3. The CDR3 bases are TGTGCCAGCAGTGCTAGCACAGATACGCAGTATTTT. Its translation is CASSASTDTQYF.

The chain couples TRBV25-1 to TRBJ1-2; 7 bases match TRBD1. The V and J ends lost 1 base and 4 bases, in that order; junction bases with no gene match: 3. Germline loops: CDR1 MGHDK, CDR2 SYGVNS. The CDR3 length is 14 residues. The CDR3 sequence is CASSEWDSLYGYTF. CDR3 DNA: TGTGCCAGCAGTGAATGGGACAGCCTCTATGGCTACACCTTC.

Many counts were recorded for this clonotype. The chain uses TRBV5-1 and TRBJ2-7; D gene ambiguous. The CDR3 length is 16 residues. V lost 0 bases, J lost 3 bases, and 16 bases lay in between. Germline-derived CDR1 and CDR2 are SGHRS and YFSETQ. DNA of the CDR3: TGCGCCAGCAGCTTGGCCTACGACCTCCTGGGCTACGAGCAGTACTTC. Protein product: CASSLAYDLLGYEQYF.

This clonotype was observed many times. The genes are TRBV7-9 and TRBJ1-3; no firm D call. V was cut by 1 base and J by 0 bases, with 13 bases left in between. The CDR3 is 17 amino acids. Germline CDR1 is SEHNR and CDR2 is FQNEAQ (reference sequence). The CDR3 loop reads CASSLDGAKFSGNTIYF. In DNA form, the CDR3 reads TGTGCCAGCAGCTTAGATGGCGCCAAATTCTCTGGAAACACCATATATTTT.

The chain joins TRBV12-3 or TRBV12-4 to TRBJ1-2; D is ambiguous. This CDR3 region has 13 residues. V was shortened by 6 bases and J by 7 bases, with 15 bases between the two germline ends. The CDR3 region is CASSLRGRPGYTF. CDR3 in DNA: TGTGCCAGCAGCTTAAGAGGGAGGCCTGGCTACACCTTC.

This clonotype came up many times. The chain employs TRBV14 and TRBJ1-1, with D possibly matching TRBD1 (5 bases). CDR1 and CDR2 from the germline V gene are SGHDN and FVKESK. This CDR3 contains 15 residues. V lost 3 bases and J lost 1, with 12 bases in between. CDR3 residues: CASSHSGTGNTEAFF. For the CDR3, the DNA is TGTGCCAGCAGCCATTCCGGGACCGGGAACACTGAAGCTTTCTTT.